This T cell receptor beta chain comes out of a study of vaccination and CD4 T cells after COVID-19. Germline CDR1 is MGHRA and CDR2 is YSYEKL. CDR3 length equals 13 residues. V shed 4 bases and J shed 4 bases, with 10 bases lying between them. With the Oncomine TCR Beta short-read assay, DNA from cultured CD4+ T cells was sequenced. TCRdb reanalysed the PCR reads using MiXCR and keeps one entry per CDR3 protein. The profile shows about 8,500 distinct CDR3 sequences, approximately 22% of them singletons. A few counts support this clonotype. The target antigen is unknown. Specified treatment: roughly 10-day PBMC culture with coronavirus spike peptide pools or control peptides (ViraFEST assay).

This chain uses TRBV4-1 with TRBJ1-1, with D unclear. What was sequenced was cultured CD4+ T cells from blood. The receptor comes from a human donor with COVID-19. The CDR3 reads CASSPDPRTEAFF. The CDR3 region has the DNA TGCGCCAGCAGCCCCGACCCTCGCACTGAAGCTTTCTTT.